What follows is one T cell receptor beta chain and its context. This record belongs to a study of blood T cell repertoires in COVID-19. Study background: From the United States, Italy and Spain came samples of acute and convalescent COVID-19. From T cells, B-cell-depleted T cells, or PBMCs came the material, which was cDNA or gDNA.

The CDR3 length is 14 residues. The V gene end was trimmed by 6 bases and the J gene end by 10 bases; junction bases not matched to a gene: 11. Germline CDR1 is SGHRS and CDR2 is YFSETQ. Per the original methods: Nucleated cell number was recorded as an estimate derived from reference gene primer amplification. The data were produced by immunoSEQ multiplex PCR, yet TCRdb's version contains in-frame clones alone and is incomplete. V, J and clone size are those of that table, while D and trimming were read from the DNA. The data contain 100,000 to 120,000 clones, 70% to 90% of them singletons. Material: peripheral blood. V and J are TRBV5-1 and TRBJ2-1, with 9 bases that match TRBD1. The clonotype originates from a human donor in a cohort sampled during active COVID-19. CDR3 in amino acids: CASTPGTGMTEQFF. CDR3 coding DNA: TGCGCCAGCACCCCGGGGACAGGGATGACCGAGCAGTTCTTC.